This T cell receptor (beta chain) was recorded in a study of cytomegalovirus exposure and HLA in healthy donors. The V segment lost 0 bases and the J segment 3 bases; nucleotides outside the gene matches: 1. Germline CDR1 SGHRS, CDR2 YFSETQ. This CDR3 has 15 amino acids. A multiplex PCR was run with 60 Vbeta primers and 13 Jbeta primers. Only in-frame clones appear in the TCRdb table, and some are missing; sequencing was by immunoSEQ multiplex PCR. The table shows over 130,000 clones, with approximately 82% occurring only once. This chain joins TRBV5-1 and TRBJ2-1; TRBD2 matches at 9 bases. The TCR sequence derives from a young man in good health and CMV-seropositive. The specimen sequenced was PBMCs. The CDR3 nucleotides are TGCGCCAGCAGCTTGGGTAGCGGGAGCTACAATGAGCAGTTCTTC. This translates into CASSLGSGSYNEQFF.